Shown below are 7 T cell receptor beta chains from a single sample sequenced in a study of T cells after yellow fever vaccination. TCRdb redid the calling of the 5' RACE reads with MiXCR, one entry per CDR3 protein. The sample lists fewer than 350,000 distinct CDR3 sequences, roughly 8.7% occurring once. Sample: PBMCs, taken on the day of the first yellow fever vaccination. These receptors all come from a man younger than 35 who received the YFV17D yellow fever vaccine.

This clonotype has a handful of counts. The chain has TRBV9 and TRBJ1-2; possibly TRBD1 for D (6 bases). V lost 3 bases and J lost 4, with 16 bases in between. This CDR3 comprises 15 residues. The germline V gene encodes CDR1 SGDLS and CDR2 YYNGEE. CDR3 sequence (DNA): TGTGCCAGCAGCGAGGGGGGAATGCGGGGCTATGGCTACACCTTC. This encodes CASSEGGMRGYGYTF.

There are a few counts of this clonotype. The chain joins TRBV6-1 to TRBJ1-2, with a possible D match to TRBD1 (5 bases). The V gene lost 3 bases and the J gene lost 4 bases, with 12 bases spanning the gap. The CDR3 length is 14 residues. Germline V gives CDR1 MNHNS, CDR2 SASEGT. The CDR3 loop reads CASSEGEGGYGYTF. In DNA, the CDR3 is TGTGCCAGCAGTGAGGGGGAAGGAGGCTATGGCTACACCTTC.

V and J are TRBV29-1 and TRBJ2-7; D possibly corresponds to TRBD1 (6 bases). The V gene's germline CDR1 is SQVTM and CDR2 ANQGSEA. The CDR3 runs 14 residues. Trimming shortened V by 7 bases and J by 0 bases, and 16 bases separated the two germline ends. The CDR3, as DNA: TGCAGCGCCACCTGGGGGCTGGTCTCCTACGAGCAGTACGTC. The encoded protein is CSATWGLVSYEQYV.

This clonotype was counted between two and nine times. CDR3 loop: CASSSGGGSGGNHEQFF. DNA of the CDR3: TGTGCCAGCAGTTCAGGGGGGGGTAGCGGGGGTAATCATGAGCAGTTCTTC. The chain is built from TRBV12-3 or TRBV12-4 and TRBJ2-1; 9 bases are a match to TRBD2. CDR3 length: 17 amino acids. V was clipped by 4 bases and J by 8 bases; unmatched bases: 15.

The chain employs TRBV7-2 and TRBJ2-6; D is ambiguous. Germline-derived CDR1 and CDR2 are SGHTA and FQGNSA. This CDR3 has 14 residues. The ends were cut back, 11 bases at V and 1 base at J, with 12 bases in the middle. The CDR3 loop is CARRSRSGANVLTF. The CDR3 DNA follows: TGTGCCCGCCGGTCCCGATCTGGGGCCAACGTCCTGACTTTC.

This clonotype was seen a few times. V usage is TRBV12-3 or TRBV12-4 and J usage is TRBJ1-2; possibly TRBD1 for D (5 bases). V lost 7 bases, J lost 4 bases, and 28 bases lay in between. The CDR3 length is 18 residues. The CDR3 reads CASTEDGRLKGSGYGYTF. CDR3 bases: TGTGCCAGCACTGAAGATGGCAGGCTGAAGGGGTCTGGCTATGGCTACACCTTC.

This clonotype showed up just a few times. The CDR3 nucleotides read TGTGCCAGCAATCGAGAGGGGAATCAGCCCCAGCATTTT. Its translation is CASNREGNQPQHF. This rearrangement joins TRBV2 to TRBJ1-5; perhaps TRBD1 as D (5 bases). This CDR3 has 13 residues. The germline gives CDR1 SNHLY, CDR2 FYNNEI. Trimming took off 7 bases at V and 4 bases at J, with 11 bases between the two ends. The full variable domain, rest sourced from reference TRBV2 and TRBJ1-5, is EPEVTQTPSHQVTQMGQEVILRCVPISNHLYFYWYRQILGQKVEFLVSFYNNEISEKSEIFDDQFSVERPDGSNFTLKIRSTKLEDSAMYFCASNREGNQPQHFGDGTRLSIL.